These 8 T cell receptor beta chains were all obtained from the same sample, sequenced in a study of PD-L1 blockade in urothelial cancer. TCRdb keeps only in-frame clones here, not all; method: immunoSEQ multiplex PCR. The sample consists of 48,000 or so clones, approximately 83% of them appearing once. Specified time point: peripheral blood 6 weeks after treatment start. The material sequenced was PBMCs, taken around atezolizumab (anti-PD-L1) treatment. The origin of the receptors is a man between 60 and 75 years old with urothelial cancer.

This clone was seen once. The DNA for the CDR3 is TGTGCCAGCAGTACACGCCAGTCAGATCCCCTCCACTTT. Its protein is CASSTRQSDPLHF. The rearrangement links TRBV28 to TRBJ1-6, with no clear D. V was shortened by 5 bases and J by 13 bases, with 15 bases between the two germline ends. CDR3 length: 13 residues. CDR1 and CDR2 (germline): MDHEN, SYDVKM.

The chain employs TRBV29-1 and TRBJ1-1, with 7 bases fitting TRBD1. The germline gives CDR1 SQVTM, CDR2 ANQGSEA. CDR3 size: 14 residues. Trimming cost V 3 bases and J 1 base; bases outside gene matches: 5. The CDR3 coding sequence is TGCAGCGTTGAGCGGACAGGCCAGAACACTGAAGCTTTCTTT. Amino acid sequence: CSVERTGQNTEAFF.

This clone was counted a few times. The genes are TRBV5-1 and TRBJ1-4; D possibly corresponds to TRBD1 (5 bases). V lost 4 bases, J lost 4 bases, and 11 bases lay in between. Germline-derived CDR1 and CDR2 are SGHRS and YFSETQ. This CDR3 has 14 amino acids. CDR3 DNA: TGCGCCAGCAGCCGGGGGGGGAATAATGAAAAACTGTTTTTT. Its translation is CASSRGGNNEKLFF.

The chain links TRBV4-3 to TRBJ2-7; 8 bases map to TRBD2. With 1 base clipped from V and 2 bases from J, the junction kept 4 bases outside the gene matches. Germline-derived CDR1 and CDR2 are LGHNA and YSLEER. CDR3 size: 15 residues. CDR3 sequence: CASSQGSGGPYEQYF. As DNA, the CDR3 is TGCGCCAGCAGCCAAGGAAGCGGGGGCCCCTACGAGCAGTACTTC.

This chain connects TRBV4-3 to TRBJ1-1; D not resolved. Germline CDR1 is LGHNA and CDR2 is YSLEER. V was trimmed by 0 bases and J by 5 bases, leaving 13 bases between them. The CDR3 has 15 amino acids. Here the CDR3 reads CASSQESLYWTEAFF. The CDR3 DNA is TGCGCCAGCAGCCAAGAGAGTTTATATTGGACTGAAGCTTTCTTT.

The chain links TRBV7-9 to TRBJ1-1, with 8 bases lining up with TRBD1. Per germline, CDR1 SEHNR and CDR2 FQNEAQ (reference sequence). J lost 0 bases, V lost 3 bases, and 12 bases had no gene match. The CDR3 is made up of 18 amino acids. CDR3 protein: CASSLVQGAVYMNTEAFF. The CDR3, as DNA: TGTGCCAGCAGCTTGGTCCAGGGGGCGGTTTACATGAACACTGAAGCTTTCTTT.

V is TRBV5-6 and J is TRBJ2-1, with 9 bases aligning to TRBD1. V gave up 1 base and J gave up 3 bases; unmatched junction bases: 5. CDR3 length: 16 residues. Per germline, CDR1 SGHDT and CDR2 YYEEEE. The CDR3 here is CASSLLAGQGYNEQFF. The CDR3 DNA sequence: TGTGCCAGCAGCTTGCTCGCGGGACAGGGCTACAATGAGCAGTTCTTC.

This sequence joins TRBV5-6 and TRBJ2-1; weak D call: TRBD1 (5 bases). CDR3 length: 16 residues. The V end was cut by 0 bases, the J end by 4 bases, with 14 bases between. CDR1 and CDR2 from the germline V gene are SGHDT and YYEEEE. CDR3 sequence reads: CASSLVDNLKYNEQFF. In DNA form, the CDR3 reads TGTGCCAGCAGCTTGGTGGACAACCTCAAGTACAATGAGCAGTTCTTC.